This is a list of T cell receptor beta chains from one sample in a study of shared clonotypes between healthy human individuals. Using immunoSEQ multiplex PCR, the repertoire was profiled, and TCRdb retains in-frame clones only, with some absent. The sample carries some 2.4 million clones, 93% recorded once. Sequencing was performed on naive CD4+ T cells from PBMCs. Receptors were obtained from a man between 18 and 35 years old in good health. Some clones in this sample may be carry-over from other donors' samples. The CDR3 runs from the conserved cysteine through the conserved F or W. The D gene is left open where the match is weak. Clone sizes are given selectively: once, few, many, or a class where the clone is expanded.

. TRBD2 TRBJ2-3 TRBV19 TGTGCCAGTCGGGGGAGGGCTGGGATAACAGATACGCAGTATTTT CASRGRAGITDTQYF
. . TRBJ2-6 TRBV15 TGTGCCACCAGCAGGGAGACAGGTTTCTATGGGGCCAACGTCCTGACTTTC CATSRETGFYGANVLTF
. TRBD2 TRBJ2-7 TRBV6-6 TGTGCCAGCAGCATGACTAGCCCGGGAAGCAAGCAGTACTTC CASSMTSPGSKQYF
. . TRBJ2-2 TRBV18 TGTGCCAGCTCACCACTTTTGGGACAAAACACCGGGGAGCTGTTTTTT CASSPLLGQNTGELFF
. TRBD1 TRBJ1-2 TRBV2 TGTGCCAGCAGGGGGACAGGGGGCGGTTATGGCTACACCTTC CASRGTGGGYGYTF
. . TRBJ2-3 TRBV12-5 TGTGCTAGTGCTTTAAGCGGGAGCACAGATACGCAGTATTTT CASALSGSTDTQYF
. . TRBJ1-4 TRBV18 TGTGCCAGCTCATTGGACAGTAGTGAAAAACTGTTTTTT CASSLDSSEKLFF
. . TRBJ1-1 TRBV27 TGTGCCAGCAGTCCCTCGAGTTGGGGGTCTGAAGCTTTCTTT CASSPSSWGSEAFF
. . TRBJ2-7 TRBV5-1 TGCGCCAGCAGCTTGGTGCCGGCTAGCGCTTCCTACGAGCAGTACTTC CASSLVPASASYEQYF
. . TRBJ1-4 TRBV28 TGTGCCACCCGGCAGGTGAGGGCTGCAACTAATGAAAAACTGTTTTTT CATRQVRAATNEKLFF
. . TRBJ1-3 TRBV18 TGTGCCAGCTCACCCGGGGGGGGGTTCGAAAACACCATATATTTT CASSPGGGFENTIYF
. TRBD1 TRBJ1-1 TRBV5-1 TGCGCCAGCAGCTTCCCGGGACAGGGAGGAACTGAAGCTTTCTTT CASSFPGQGGTEAFF
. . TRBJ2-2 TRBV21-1 TGTGCCAGCAGCTCCATACTACTAGCGTACACCGGGGAGCTGTTTTTT CASSSILLAYTGELFF
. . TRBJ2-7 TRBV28 TGTGCCAGCAGTACTCACATAAATCACCGGGAACAGGTGGGAAACGAGCAGTACTTC CASSTHINHREQVGNEQYF
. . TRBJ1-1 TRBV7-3 TGTGCCAGCAGCTTAAGTTCCGCGAACACTGAAGCTTTCTTT CASSLSSANTEAFF
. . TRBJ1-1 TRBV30 TGTGCCTGGAGAGCAGGGATCCTGTTGAACACTGAAGCTTTCTTT CAWRAGILLNTEAFF
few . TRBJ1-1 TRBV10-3 TGTGCCACCCTTTCCCGGGACGGGAACACTGAAGCTTTCTTT CATLSRDGNTEAFF
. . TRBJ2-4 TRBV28 TGTGCCAGCAGCCCCGACGAACTGGCCAAAAACATTCAGTACTTC CASSPDELAKNIQYF
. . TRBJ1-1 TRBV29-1 TGCAGCGGGGGGCTGGGGGCACGTACTGAAGCTTTCTTT CSGGLGARTEAFF
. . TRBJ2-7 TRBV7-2 TGTGCCAGCAGCTCACACAGGGCCGGGTTAGTCGAGCAGTACTTC CASSSHRAGLVEQYF
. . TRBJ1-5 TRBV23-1 TGCGCCAGCGGATCAAAAGGACGGAAAAAAGAATATAGCAATCAGCCCCAGCATTTT CASGSKGRKKEYSNQPQHF
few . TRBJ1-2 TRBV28 TGTGCCAGCAGTTCCCCGGGAAACGGCTACACCTTC CASSSPGNGYTF